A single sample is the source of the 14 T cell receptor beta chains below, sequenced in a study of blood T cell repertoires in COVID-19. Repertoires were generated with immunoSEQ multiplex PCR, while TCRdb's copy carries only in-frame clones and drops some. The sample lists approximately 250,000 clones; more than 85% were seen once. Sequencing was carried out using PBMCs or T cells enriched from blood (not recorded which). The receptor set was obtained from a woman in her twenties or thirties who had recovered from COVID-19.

The DNA of the CDR3 is TGCGCCAGCAGCTTGGTGACTAGCGGGAGTAGCGACACCGGGGAGCTGTTTTTT. As protein: CASSLVTSGSSDTGELFF. The genes are TRBV5-1 and TRBJ2-2, with 12 nucleotides matching TRBD2. CDR1 and CDR2 (germline): SGHRS, YFSETQ. The junction had 6 bases not matched to a gene; V was cut back by 0 bases and J by 3 bases. This CDR3 is 18 amino acids long. Full variable domain (rest looked up from reference TRBV5-1 and TRBJ2-2): KAGVTQTPRYLIKTRGQQVTLSCSPISGHRSVSWYQQTPGQGLQFLFEYFSETQRNKGNFPGRFSGRQFSNSRSEMNVSTLELGDSALYLCASSLVTSGSSDTGELFFGEGSRLTVL.

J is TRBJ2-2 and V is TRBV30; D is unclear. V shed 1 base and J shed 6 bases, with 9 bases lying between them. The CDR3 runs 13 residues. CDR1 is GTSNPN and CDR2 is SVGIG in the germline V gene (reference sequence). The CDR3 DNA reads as TGTGCCTGGAGTGCCCTATTATCCGGGGAGCTGTTTTTT. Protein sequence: CAWSALLSGELFF.

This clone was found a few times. The CDR3 nucleotides are TGTGCCAGTAGTTTCCGACAGGGGGCTTTGAACACTGAAGCTTTCTTT. Protein sequence: CASSFRQGALNTEAFF. This chain uses TRBV19 with TRBJ1-1; 10 nucleotides agree with TRBD1. The CDR3 has 16 amino acids. The V segment lost 5 bases and the J segment 0 bases; nucleotides outside the gene matches: 6. The germline CDR1 and CDR2 sequences are LNHDA and SQIVND (reference sequence).

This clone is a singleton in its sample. The CDR3 bases are TGTGCCAGCAGCTTTTCGCCACAGGGGGACACCATATATTTT. Translating gives CASSFSPQGDTIYF. The chain carries TRBV7-9 and TRBJ1-3; the match to TRBD1 covers 8 bases. The V segment lost 3 bases and the J segment 8 bases; nucleotides outside the gene matches: 6. Germline assignment: CDR1 SEHNR and CDR2 FQNEAQ (reference sequence). This CDR3 is built from 14 residues.

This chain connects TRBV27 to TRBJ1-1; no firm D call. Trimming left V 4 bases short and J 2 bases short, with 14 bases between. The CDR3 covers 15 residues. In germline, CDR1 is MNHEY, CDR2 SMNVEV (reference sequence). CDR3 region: CASSSPWTGNTEAFF. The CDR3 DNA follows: TGTGCCAGCAGTTCACCCTGGACGGGAAACACTGAAGCTTTCTTT.

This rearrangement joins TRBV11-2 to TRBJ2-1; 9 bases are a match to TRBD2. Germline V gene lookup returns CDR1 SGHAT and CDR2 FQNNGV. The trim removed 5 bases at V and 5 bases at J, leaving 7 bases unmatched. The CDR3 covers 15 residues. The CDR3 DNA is TGTGCCAGCAGCGTAGGGACTAGCTGGGACAATGAGCAGTTCTTC. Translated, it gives CASSVGTSWDNEQFF.

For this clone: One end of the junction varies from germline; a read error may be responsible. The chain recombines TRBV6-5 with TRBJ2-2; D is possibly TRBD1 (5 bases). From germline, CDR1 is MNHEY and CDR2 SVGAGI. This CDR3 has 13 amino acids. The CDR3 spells CASTQGNTGELFF. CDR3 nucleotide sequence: TGTGCTAGCACCCAGGGGAACACCGGGGAGCTGTTTTTT.

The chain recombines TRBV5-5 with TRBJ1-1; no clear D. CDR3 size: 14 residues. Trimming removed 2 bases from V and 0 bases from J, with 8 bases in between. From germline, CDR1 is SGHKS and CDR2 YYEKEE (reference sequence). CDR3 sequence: CASSLRGLNTEAFF. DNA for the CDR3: TGTGCCAGCAGCTTACGAGGGCTGAACACTGAAGCTTTCTTT.

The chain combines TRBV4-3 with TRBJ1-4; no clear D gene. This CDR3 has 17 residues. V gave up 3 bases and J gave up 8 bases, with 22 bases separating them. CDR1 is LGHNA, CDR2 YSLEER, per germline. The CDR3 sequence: CASSHDKTGLVDEKLFF. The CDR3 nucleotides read TGCGCCAGCAGCCACGATAAGACGGGATTAGTAGACGAAAAACTGTTTTTT.

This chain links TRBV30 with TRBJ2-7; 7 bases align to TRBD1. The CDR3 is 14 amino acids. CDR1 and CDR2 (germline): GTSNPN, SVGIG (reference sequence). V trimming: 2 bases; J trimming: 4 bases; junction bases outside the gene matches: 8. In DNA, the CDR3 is TGTGCCTGGAGTCCCGGATCGACAGGGTACGAGCAGTACTTC. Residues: CAWSPGSTGYEQYF. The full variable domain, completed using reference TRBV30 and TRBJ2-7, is SQTIHQWPATLVQPVGSPLSLECTVEGTSNPNLYWYRQAAGRGLQLLFYSVGIGQISSEVPQNLSASRPQDRQFILSSKKLLLSDSGFYLCAWSPGSTGYEQYFGPGTRLTVT.

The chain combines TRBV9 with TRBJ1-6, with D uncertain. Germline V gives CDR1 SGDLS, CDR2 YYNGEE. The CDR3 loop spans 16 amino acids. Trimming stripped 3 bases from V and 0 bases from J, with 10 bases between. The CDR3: CASSASWSSYNSPLHF. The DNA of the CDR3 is TGTGCCAGCAGCGCCTCCTGGAGCTCCTATAATTCACCCCTCCACTTT.

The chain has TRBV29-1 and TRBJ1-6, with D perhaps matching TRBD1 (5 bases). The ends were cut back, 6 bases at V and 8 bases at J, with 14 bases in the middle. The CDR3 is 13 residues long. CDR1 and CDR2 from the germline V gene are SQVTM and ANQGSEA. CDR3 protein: CSVAGSRDSPLHF. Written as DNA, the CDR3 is TGCAGCGTAGCCGGGTCCAGGGATTCACCCCTCCACTTT.

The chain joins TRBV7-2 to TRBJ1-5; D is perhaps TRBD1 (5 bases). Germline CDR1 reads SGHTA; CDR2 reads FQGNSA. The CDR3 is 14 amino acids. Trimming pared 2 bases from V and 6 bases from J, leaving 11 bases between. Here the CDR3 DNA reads TGTGCCAGCAGCTTACGACAAGGGGTTCAGCCCCAGCATTTT. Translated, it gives CASSLRQGVQPQHF.

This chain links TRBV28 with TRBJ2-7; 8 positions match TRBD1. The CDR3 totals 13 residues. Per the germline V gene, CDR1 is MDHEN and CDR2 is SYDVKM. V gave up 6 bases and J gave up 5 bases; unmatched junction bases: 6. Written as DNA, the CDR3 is TGTGCCAGCAGAGGACAGGGTATTCACGAGCAGTACTTC. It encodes CASRGQGIHEQYF.